Described below is a single T cell receptor (beta chain) sequence and its context. The antigen remains undetermined. This sample was taken from a study of cytomegalovirus exposure and HLA in healthy donors. General study findings and limits: Most subjects had HLA-A and HLA-B alleles reportedly predicted accurately by TCR beta sequences.

This CDR3 region has 14 residues. Deletions cut 4 bases from V and 4 bases from J, with 13 bases between. Germline V gene sequence: CDR1 LNHDA, CDR2 SQIVND (reference sequence). In the PCR, 60 Vbeta and 13 Jbeta primers were used. Profiled with immunoSEQ multiplex PCR; TCRdb holds only in-frame clones, not every one. The sample shows around 190,000 clones, over 75% of them seen only once. The sequence derives from a woman aged 50 to 60 in good health and CMV-seronegative. Input material: PBMCs. The V call is TRBV19, the J call TRBJ1-1; tentatively, D is TRBD1 (6 bases). CDR3 protein: CASSTFRGSTEAFF. CDR3 coding DNA: TGTGCCAGTAGTACTTTCAGGGGATCCACTGAAGCTTTCTTT.